The 14 T cell receptor beta chains below were found in one sample sequenced in a study of blood T cell repertoires in COVID-19 (TCRdb year 2020). Library preparation employed the immunoSEQ multiplex PCR assay. The clones in this table, taken by TCRdb from immuneACCESS, are in-frame only. Not every clone is retained; where verified, under half of the shortfall comes from an unresolved V gene, and the cause of the rest is unknown. Counted in this sample were over 300,000 clones; 85% to 90% of them appeared once. Approximately 7% of the sample is held by the ten biggest clonotypes. Sample: peripheral blood. The receptors stem from a man between 18 and 29 years old with active or convalescent COVID-19.

This CDR3 reads CASLRGINEKLFF. CDR3 DNA: TGTGCCAGCCTCAGGGGCATTAATGAAAAACTGTTTTTT. The V call is TRBV18, the J call TRBJ1-4, with a tentative D call TRBD1 (6 bases). Germline lookup yields CDR1 KGHSH and CDR2 LQKENI. Trimming cost V 8 bases and J 4 bases, with 11 bases left between them. This CDR3 has 13 residues.

The J gene is TRBJ1-1, the V gene TRBV6-2 or TRBV6-3; D is uncertain. The CDR3 loop spans 12 amino acids. V lost 5 bases, J lost 12 bases, and 16 bases lay in between. The germline gives CDR1 MNHEY, CDR2 SVGEGT. The CDR3 nucleotides are TGTGCCAGCAGTACTATTAGACTATCTCCTTTCTTT. Translating gives CASSTIRLSPFF.

This rearrangement joins TRBV20-1 to TRBJ2-5; the match to TRBD2 covers 8 bases. Germline CDR1 reads DFQATT; CDR2 reads SNEGSKA (reference sequence). The J segment lost 4 bases and the V segment lost 3 bases, leaving 10 bases of the junction unmatched. This CDR3 region has 15 residues. The CDR3 nucleotides read TGCAGTGCTAGTAACTCGGGACTAGTGGGAGAGACCCAGTACTTC. Residues: CSASNSGLVGETQYF.

This chain links TRBV28 with TRBJ1-4; D unresolved. From germline, CDR1 is MDHEN and CDR2 SYDVKM. The CDR3 contains 12 residues. V shed 8 bases and J shed 4 bases, with 8 bases lying between them. This CDR3 reads CASARSNEKLFF. CDR3 DNA: TGTGCCAGCGCACGGAGTAATGAAAAACTGTTTTTT.

The chain uses TRBV5-1 and TRBJ2-7; D gene ambiguous. The CDR3 contains 13 residues. V lost 0 bases and J lost 3, with 7 bases in between. Germline lookup yields CDR1 SGHRS and CDR2 YFSETQ. CDR3 region: CASSLGEIYEQYF. CDR3 DNA sequence: TGCGCCAGCAGCTTGGGAGAAATCTACGAGCAGTACTTC.

The chain carries TRBV28 and TRBJ2-7; D is perhaps TRBD1 (6 bases). This CDR3 comprises 14 residues. V was shortened by 6 bases and J by 2 bases, with 14 bases between the two germline ends. Germline V gene data show CDR1 as MDHEN and CDR2 as SYDVKM. The CDR3 protein is CASSPTGLTYEQYF. DNA of the CDR3: TGTGCCAGCAGCCCGACAGGCTTAACCTACGAGCAGTACTTC.

This clone was observed a single time. The chain is built from TRBV10-3 and TRBJ2-1; 8 bases line up with TRBD2. The V gene end was trimmed by 0 bases and the J gene end by 0 bases; junction bases not matched to a gene: 4. The CDR3 spans 17 residues. Looked up from germline, CDR1 is ENHRY and CDR2 is SYGVKD. DNA for the CDR3: TGTGCCATCAGTGAGTCGTCACTAGCGGTCTCCTACAATGAGCAGTTCTTC. Protein sequence: CAISESSLAVSYNEQFF.

V is TRBV19 and J is TRBJ2-2; D unclear. The CDR3 totals 15 residues. V lost 2 bases to trimming and J lost 4 bases, with 11 bases between them. The V gene's germline CDR1 is LNHDA and CDR2 SQIVND (reference sequence). In DNA form, the CDR3 reads TGTGCCAGTAGTATATTCGTACAGCCCACCGGGGAGCTGTTTTTT. Residues: CASSIFVQPTGELFF.

V is TRBV28 and J is TRBJ1-5, with D possibly TRBD1 on 5 matching bases. The CDR3 loop spans 15 amino acids. The V and J ends lost 5 bases and 6 bases respectively, with 17 bases between them. Per the germline V gene, CDR1 is MDHEN and CDR2 is SYDVKM. The CDR3 DNA reads as TGTGCCAGCAGTGCTCTGGGGGAGGCGGGTCAGCCCCAGCATTTT. Protein sequence: CASSALGEAGQPQHF.

There are a few counts of this clone. The chain couples TRBV4-3 to TRBJ1-1, with 10 bases aligning to TRBD1. With 1 base clipped from V and 6 bases from J, the junction kept 8 bases outside the gene matches. Germline CDR1 is LGHNA and CDR2 is YSLEER. This CDR3 region has 16 residues. CDR3 in amino acids: CASSQAGTGASAEAFF. Here the CDR3 DNA reads TGCGCCAGCAGCCAAGCCGGGACAGGGGCTTCCGCTGAAGCTTTCTTT.

This chain joins TRBV18 and TRBJ1-3; 10 nucleotides line up with TRBD1. Unmatched junction bases numbered 2, after V lost 2 bases and J lost 1 base. The CDR3 runs to 16 residues. Germline lookup yields CDR1 KGHSH and CDR2 LQKENI. The CDR3 DNA is TGTGCCAGCTCACCAGGGACAGGGGTGTCTGGAAACACCATATATTTT. Its translation: CASSPGTGVSGNTIYF.

CDR3 in DNA: TGTGCCAGCAGCCAAGTATCTAGCGGGGGATACACCGGGGAGCTGTTTTTT. Translating it yields CASSQVSSGGYTGELFF. The chain is built from TRBV3-1 (or the pseudogene TRBV3-2) and TRBJ2-2; the match to TRBD2 covers 10 bases. Per the germline V gene, CDR1 is LGHDT and CDR2 is YNNKEL (reference sequence). J lost 3 bases, V lost 1 base, and 5 bases had no gene match. The CDR3 covers 17 residues.

This chain links TRBV28 with TRBJ2-5, with TRBD1 as a possible D gene (7 bases). V was cut by 7 bases and J by 4 bases, with 19 bases left in between. The CDR3 covers 15 residues. CDR1 MDHEN and CDR2 SYDVKM come from the germline V gene. CDR3 DNA: TGTGCCAGCACCAATGGGGCAGGGGGGAGAGAGACCCAGTACTTC. Translated, it gives CASTNGAGGRETQYF.

This rearrangement joins TRBV3-1 (or the pseudogene TRBV3-2) to TRBJ1-1; 7 bases align to TRBD1. The J segment lost 3 bases and the V segment lost 0 bases, leaving 10 bases of the junction unmatched. From germline, CDR1 is LGHDT and CDR2 YNNKEL (reference sequence). The CDR3 loop spans 17 amino acids. The DNA for the CDR3 is TGTGCCAGCAGCCAAGACCGGGACAGAGAAAGGGACACTGAAGCTTTCTTT. Protein product: CASSQDRDRERDTEAFF.